What follows are 27 T cell receptor beta chains derived from one specimen sequenced in a study of T cells in Graves' hyperthyroidism and ophthalmopathy. From RNA transcripts, TCR beta CDR3 regions were amplified. The TCR CDR3 was amplified in a first-round RT-PCR using the HTBI primer set. TCRdb ran MiXCR on the multiplex PCR reads and lists one entry per CDR3 protein. The profile covers around 300,000 distinct CDR3 sequences, with approximately 14% appearing a single time and 7% to 9.5% taken by the ten largest. The material sequenced was blood. These receptors were collected from a woman in her forties with Graves' hyperthyroidism.

This clonotype appeared a few times. This chain links TRBV19 with TRBJ1-1; 7 positions match TRBD1. The CDR3 sequence is 14 residues long. Unmatched junction bases numbered 11, after V lost 5 bases and J lost 8 bases. Germline CDR1 is LNHDA and CDR2 is SQIVND (reference sequence). The CDR3 loop is CASSVRTGSREAFF. The CDR3 region has the DNA TGTGCCAGTAGTGTCAGGACAGGCTCGCGGGAAGCTTTCTTT.

This clonotype has a count of ten or more. The rearrangement joins TRBV19 to TRBJ2-3, with 7 bases lining up with TRBD2. Germline V lookup: CDR1 LNHDA, CDR2 SQIVND (reference sequence). Germline trimming cut 3 bases from V and 4 bases from J; bases unmatched to any gene: 7. The CDR3 consists of 15 residues. The CDR3 reads CASSMGGREPDTQYF. CDR3 DNA: TGTGCCAGTAGTATGGGCGGGAGAGAGCCAGATACGCAGTATTTT.

This clonotype was counted ten times or more. This chain uses TRBV7-9 with TRBJ2-2; D might be TRBD2 (6 bases). Germline values: CDR1 SEHNR, CDR2 FQNEAQ (reference sequence). V gave up 5 bases and J gave up 3 bases, with 13 bases separating them. The length of the CDR3 is 15 residues. Here the CDR3 DNA reads TGTGCCAGCAGCCCGGGACTTCTCGACACCGGGGAGCTGTTTTTT. Translation: CASSPGLLDTGELFF.

This clonotype was observed a handful of times. This chain links TRBV6-4 with TRBJ2-2; D gene ambiguous. The germline V and J ends were trimmed by 2 bases and 11 bases, with 15 bases remaining between them. The CDR3 runs to 14 residues. The V gene's germline CDR1 is MRHNA and CDR2 SNTAGT. The CDR3 region is CASSDGLAGSELFF. The CDR3 nucleotides are TGTGCCAGCAGTGACGGATTAGCCGGTTCAGAGCTGTTTTTT.

In its sample, this clonotype was seen a few times. A much bigger clone sits one base away, suggesting this may be a read error. The chain carries TRBV12-3 or TRBV12-4 and TRBJ2-7; D possibly uses TRBD1 or TRBD2 (5 bases each). The length of the CDR3 is 15 residues. CDR3 coding DNA: TGTGCCGGCAGTTCCGGACATACGGGACCCTACGAGCAGTACTTC. Translation gives CAGSSGHTGPYEQYF.

This clonotype has more than one count but fewer than ten. This chain joins TRBV6-1 and TRBJ2-5; 7 nucleotides agree with TRBD1. V lost 6 bases, J lost 2 bases, and 3 bases stayed unmatched. The CDR3 loop spans 13 amino acids. Germline V gives CDR1 MNHNS, CDR2 SASEGT. The CDR3 reads CASSDRVQETQYF. The CDR3 coding sequence is TGTGCCAGCAGCGACAGGGTACAAGAGACCCAGTACTTC.

This clonotype was counted many times. V gene TRBV12-3 or TRBV12-4 combines with J gene TRBJ2-5; 14 bases map to TRBD2. The CDR3 spans 16 residues. J gave up 5 bases and V 3 bases, and 5 bases lay outside the gene matches. The CDR3, as DNA: TGTGCCAGCAGTTTGGGACTAGCGGGAGCCGGGGAGACCCAGTACTTC. Its translation: CASSLGLAGAGETQYF.

This clonotype was seen many times. This chain joins TRBV15 and TRBJ2-3; 10 nucleotides line up with TRBD2. Germline V gives CDR1 LNHNV, CDR2 YYDKDF (reference sequence). The CDR3 runs to 18 residues. J was trimmed by 2 bases and V by 0 bases; bases with no gene match: 8. CDR3 amino acids: CATSRDAASGSPTDTQYF. The CDR3 coding sequence is TGTGCCACCAGCAGAGATGCGGCTAGCGGGAGCCCCACAGATACGCAGTATTTT.

Ten or more counts support this clonotype. The chain recombines TRBV5-5 with TRBJ1-1; a weak D match, TRBD1 (5 bases). Germline-derived CDR1 and CDR2 are SGHKS and YYEKEE (reference sequence). Between the trimmed V and J ends, which lost 4 bases and 2 bases, there was a span of 15 bases. The length of the CDR3 is 15 residues. The CDR3 DNA sequence: TGTGCCAGCAGCCCGACCGGGACGTTTAACACTGAAGCTTTCTTT. As protein: CASSPTGTFNTEAFF.

The J gene is TRBJ2-2, the V gene TRBV3-1; D uncertain. The germline V and J ends were trimmed by 1 base and 5 bases, with 5 bases remaining between them. Germline loops: CDR1 LGHDT, CDR2 YNNKEL (reference sequence). There are 13 residues in the CDR3. The CDR3 spells CASSQVGTGELFF. For the CDR3, the DNA is TGTGCCAGCAGCCAAGTGGGGACCGGGGAGCTGTTTTTT.

In this sample, this clonotype turned up a few times. V is TRBV20-1 and J is TRBJ2-2; 13 nucleotides align to TRBD2. The CDR3 spans 17 residues. CDR1 DFQATT and CDR2 SNEGSKA come from the germline V gene (reference sequence). V lost 1 base, J lost 3 bases, and 5 bases stayed unmatched. CDR3 DNA sequence: TGCAGTGCTAGAGCACTAGCGGGAGGGGGTCACACCGGGGAGCTGTTTTTT. This codes for CSARALAGGGHTGELFF.

This clonotype appeared many times. This rearrangement joins TRBV7-9 to TRBJ2-1; 8 nucleotides align to TRBD2. V shed 2 bases, J shed 8 bases, and the junction held 8 bases outside the gene matches. Germline values: CDR1 SEHNR, CDR2 FQNEAQ (reference sequence). CDR3 length: 15 amino acids. The CDR3 coding sequence is TGTGCCAGCAGCTTAAGATCAGCGGGGGTACATGAGCAGTTCTTC. Translated: CASSLRSAGVHEQFF.

The V call is TRBV20-1, the J call TRBJ2-7; 8 bases agree with TRBD2. The V gene end was trimmed by 5 bases and the J gene end by 7 bases; junction bases not matched to a gene: 10. Germline assignment: CDR1 DFQATT and CDR2 SNEGSKA (reference sequence). The CDR3 contains 13 residues. In DNA form, the CDR3 reads TGCAGTGCTCCCCCCCTCCGGGGGGGTGAGCAGTACTTC. Translated: CSAPPLRGGEQYF.

This clonotype occurred many times. V and J are TRBV27 and TRBJ2-5; D is possibly TRBD2 (5 bases). Trimming removed 3 bases at V and 2 bases at J, with 7 bases between. Germline lookup yields CDR1 MNHEY and CDR2 SMNVEV (reference sequence). CDR3 length: 13 residues. The CDR3 reads CASSFGEQETQYF. The CDR3 DNA sequence: TGTGCCAGCAGTTTCGGGGAGCAAGAGACCCAGTACTTC.

This clonotype was detected a few times. This CDR3 reads CASSQGTGYEKLFF. CDR3 DNA: TGTGCCAGCAGCCAAGGGACAGGATATGAAAAACTGTTTTTT. V and J are TRBV4-2 and TRBJ1-4, with 7 bases aligning to TRBD1. The CDR3 length is 14 residues. V lost 1 base to trimming and J lost 6 bases; unmatched junction nucleotides: 2. The germline V gene encodes CDR1 LGHNA and CDR2 YNFKEQ.

At least ten counts were recorded for this clonotype. CDR3 sequence reads: CASSSSGTGGPYEQYF. Written as DNA, the CDR3 is TGTGCCAGCAGTTCCTCCGGGACAGGGGGCCCCTACGAGCAGTACTTC. This sequence joins TRBV28 and TRBJ2-7; 12 bases match TRBD1. J gave up 2 bases and V 4 bases, and 6 bases lay outside the gene matches. This CDR3 region has 16 residues. Germline assignment: CDR1 MDHEN and CDR2 SYDVKM.

There are many counts of this clonotype. The chain joins TRBV28 to TRBJ2-1, with 14 bases identical to TRBD2. After removal of 5 bases from V and 8 bases from J, the junction contained 5 bases not matched to a gene. The CDR3 covers 15 residues. Per germline, CDR1 MDHEN and CDR2 SYDVKM. CDR3 in DNA: TGTGCCAGCAGTGGACTAGCGGGGGGCGGGCATGAGCAGTTCTTC. It codes for CASSGLAGGGHEQFF.

This clonotype was counted at least ten times. The chain recombines TRBV2 with TRBJ2-3; D may be TRBD2 (6 bases). V gave up 0 bases and J gave up 1 base, with 14 bases separating them. The germline V gene has CDR1 SNHLY and CDR2 FYNNEI. The CDR3 extends over 17 amino acids. The CDR3 region has the DNA TGTGCCAGCAGTGAAGCTAGTAGCGGAGTGGGCACAGATACGCAGTATTTT. Its translation is CASSEASSGVGTDTQYF. The full variable domain, rest sourced from reference TRBV2 and TRBJ2-3, is EPEVTQTPSHQVTQMGQEVILRCVPISNHLYFYWYRQILGQKVEFLVSFYNNEISEKSEIFDDQFSVERPDGSNFTLKIRSTKLEDSAMYFCASSEASSGVGTDTQYFGPGTRLTVL.

This clonotype was seen at least ten times. The chain links TRBV3-1 to TRBJ2-7, with TRBD2 identical over 10 bases. V shed 4 bases, J shed 3 bases, and the junction held 6 bases outside the gene matches. The CDR3 is 15 residues long. Looked up from germline, CDR1 is LGHDT and CDR2 is YNNKEL (reference sequence). The CDR3 is CASSLAGGLLYEQYF. DNA for the CDR3: TGTGCCAGCAGCCTAGCGGGAGGATTACTCTACGAGCAGTACTTC.

V is TRBV7-2 and J is TRBJ2-7; D not certain. The CDR3 length is 15 residues. Trimming pared 2 bases from V and 4 bases from J, leaving 15 bases between. Germline CDR1 SGHTA, CDR2 FQGNSA. The CDR3 reads CASSLKIVETYEQYF. As DNA, the CDR3 is TGTGCCAGCAGCTTAAAGATAGTGGAGACGTACGAGCAGTACTTC.

This clonotype was seen once. The chain uses TRBV20-1 and TRBJ1-5; 9 bases align to TRBD1. Trimming at V came to 0 bases and at J to 0 bases, leaving 9 bases not matched to a gene. Germline V CDR1 and CDR2: DFQATT, SNEGSKA (reference sequence). The CDR3 length is 18 residues. The CDR3 here is CSARDSGTGPLSNQPQHF. Written as DNA, the CDR3 is TGCAGTGCTAGAGATTCCGGGACAGGGCCCCTTAGCAATCAGCCCCAGCATTTT.

This clonotype was recorded many times. CDR3 DNA sequence: TGTGCCAGCAGGACACAGATGAGCTCCTACGAGCAGTACTTC. Protein sequence: CASRTQMSSYEQYF. The chain couples TRBV12-3 or TRBV12-4 to TRBJ2-7; unclear D gene. This CDR3 region has 14 residues. Trimming stripped 6 bases from V and 0 bases from J, with 12 bases between.

The table lists this clonotype with a few counts. The J gene is TRBJ2-1, the V gene TRBV19, with D hard to call. This CDR3 has 13 residues. CDR1 is LNHDA and CDR2 is SQIVND in the germline V gene (reference sequence). V was trimmed by 6 bases and J by 1 base, leaving 7 bases between them. The CDR3 nucleotides are TGTGCCAGTAGGAACGGATCCTACAATGAGCAGTTCTTC. Amino acid sequence: CASRNGSYNEQFF.

The chain uses TRBV20-1 and TRBJ1-3; D unresolved. V lost 3 bases and J lost 0, with 6 bases in between. The CDR3 loop spans 13 amino acids. Germline assignment: CDR1 DFQATT and CDR2 SNEGSKA (reference sequence). This CDR3 reads CSASLDSGNTIYF. CDR3 DNA sequence: TGCAGTGCTAGTTTGGACTCTGGAAACACCATATATTTT.

This clonotype was detected only a few times. The rearrangement uses TRBV13 and TRBJ2-2; D unresolved. With 5 bases removed from V and 6 bases from J, the gap between germline ends came to 4 bases. The CDR3 extends over 11 amino acids. Germline CDR1 PRHDT, CDR2 FYEKMQ (reference sequence). The CDR3 nucleotides read TGTGCCAGCAGCCAGCCCGGGGAGCTGTTTTTT. Its protein is CASSQPGELFF.

In this sample, this clonotype turned up many times. The genes are TRBV12-3 or TRBV12-4 and TRBJ2-5; a possible D gene is TRBD2 (5 bases). The V and J ends lost 6 bases and 1 base respectively, with 9 bases between them. The CDR3 loop spans 13 amino acids. The CDR3 region has the DNA TGTGCCAGCAGCGGAGGTCTCCAAGAGACCCAGTACTTC. Protein product: CASSGGLQETQYF.

This clonotype was seen repeatedly, ten times or more. This chain connects TRBV7-2 to TRBJ1-1; 12 nucleotides align to TRBD1. V lost 5 bases and J lost 3; bases outside the gene matches: 1. The CDR3 length is 14 residues. Germline CDR1 reads SGHTA; CDR2 reads FQGNSA. DNA of the CDR3: TGTGCCAGCAGCCGGGACAGGGGGCACACTGAAGCTTTCTTT. Its translation is CASSRDRGHTEAFF.